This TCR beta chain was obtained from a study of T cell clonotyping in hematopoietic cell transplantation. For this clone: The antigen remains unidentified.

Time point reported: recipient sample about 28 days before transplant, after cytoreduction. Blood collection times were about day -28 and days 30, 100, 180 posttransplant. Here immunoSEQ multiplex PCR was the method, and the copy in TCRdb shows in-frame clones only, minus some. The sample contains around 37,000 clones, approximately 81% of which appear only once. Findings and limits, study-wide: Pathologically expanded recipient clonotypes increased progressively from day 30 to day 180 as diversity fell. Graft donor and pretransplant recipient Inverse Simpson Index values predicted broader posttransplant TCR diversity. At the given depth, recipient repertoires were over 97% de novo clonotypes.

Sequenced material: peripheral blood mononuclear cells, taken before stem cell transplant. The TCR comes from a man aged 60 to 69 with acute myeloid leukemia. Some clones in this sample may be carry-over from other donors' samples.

The CDR3, as DNA: TGTGCCAGCAGCCAGGACAGTAATGAAAAACTGTTTTTT. Translating it yields CASSQDSNEKLFF. The rearrangement uses TRBV6-6 and TRBJ1-4; D is perhaps TRBD1 (6 bases). The ends were cut back, 6 bases at V and 4 bases at J, with 9 bases in the middle. Looked up from germline, CDR1 is MNHNY and CDR2 is SVGAGI (reference sequence). The CDR3 runs to 13 residues.